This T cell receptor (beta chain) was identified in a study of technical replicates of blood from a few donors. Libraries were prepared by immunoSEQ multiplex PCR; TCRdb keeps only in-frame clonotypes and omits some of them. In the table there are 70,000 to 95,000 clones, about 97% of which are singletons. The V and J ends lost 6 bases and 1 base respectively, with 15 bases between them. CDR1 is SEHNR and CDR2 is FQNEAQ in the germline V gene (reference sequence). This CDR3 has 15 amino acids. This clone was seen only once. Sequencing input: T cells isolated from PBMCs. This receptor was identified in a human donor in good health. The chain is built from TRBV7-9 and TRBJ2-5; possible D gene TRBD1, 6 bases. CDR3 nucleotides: TGTGCCAGCAGTCGTCCGGACAGCCGCCAAGAGACCCAGTACTTC. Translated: CASSRPDSRQETQYF. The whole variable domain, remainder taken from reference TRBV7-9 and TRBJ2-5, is DTGVSQNPRHKITKRGQNVTFRCDPISEHNRLYWYRQTLGQGPEFLTYFQNEAQLEKSRLLSDRFSAERPKGSFSTLEIQRTEQGDSAMYLCASSRPDSRQETQYFGPGTRLLVL.